One sample yielded the 27 T cell receptor beta chains listed below, sequenced in a study of blood T cells in healthy people across ages. Through a sample-barcoded 5' primer and a J-beta primer mix, a second PCR was run for 7 to 11 cycles. TCRdb used MiXCR to reprocess the 5' RACE reads, holding one entry per CDR3 protein. The table records 700,000 or so distinct CDR3 sequences, about a fifth of them present only once. The sample was blood. The receptors stem from a man aged 70-80 years in good health.

This chain links TRBV12-3 or TRBV12-4 with TRBJ2-3, with 10 bases that match TRBD1. The ends lost 8 bases at V and 4 bases at J; junction bases unmatched: 3. This CDR3 has 13 residues. The CDR3 nucleotides are TGTGCCAGCGACAGGGGGCAATCAGATACGCAGTATTTT. Translating it yields CASDRGQSDTQYF.

Concerning this clonotype itself: A much more abundant neighbour one base away suggests this may be a read error. V is TRBV5-1 and J is TRBJ2-7; the D gene is possibly TRBD2 (6 bases). The J call could be wrong; TRBJ2-1 is a better fit for the DNA end. Germline V gene sequence: CDR1 SGHRS, CDR2 YFSETQ. CDR3 length: 13 amino acids. The CDR3 nucleotides read TGCGCCAGCAGCTCGGGGGTCAGCAATGAGCAGTTCTTC. Protein: CASSSGVSNEQFF.

This clonotype showed up just a few times. Given a much more abundant clone one base away, this may be a read error. The chain couples TRBV9 to TRBJ2-2, with D hard to call. CDR3 size: 12 residues. The V end was cut by 0 bases, the J end by 7 bases, with 4 bases between. Germline loops: CDR1 SGDLS, CDR2 YYNGEE. CDR3 in DNA: TGTGCCAGCAGCGTAGCTATCGGGGAGCTGTTTTTT. It is translated as CASSVAIGELFF.

This sequence joins TRBV24-1 and TRBJ2-3; D uncertain. V was trimmed by 3 bases and J by 6 bases, leaving 6 bases between them. In germline, CDR1 is KGHDR, CDR2 SFDVKD. This CDR3 comprises 12 residues. CDR3 sequence reads: CATSDSLDTQYF. The CDR3 DNA sequence: TGTGCCACCAGTGATAGTTTGGATACGCAGTATTTT.

In this sample, this clonotype turned up a few times. V gene TRBV29-1 combines with J gene TRBJ1-1; a weak D match, TRBD1 (5 bases). CDR1 is SQVTM and CDR2 is ANQGSEA in the germline V gene. Trimming shortened V by 7 bases and J by 1 base, and 10 bases separated the two germline ends. This CDR3 is built from 12 residues. CDR3 sequence reads: CSATQGNTEAFF. The CDR3, as DNA: TGCAGCGCCACCCAGGGGAACACTGAAGCTTTCTTT.

This clonotype showed up just a few times. The CDR3 sequence: CSASPNPRVSQYF. For the CDR3, the DNA is TGCAGTGCTAGCCCTAACCCGAGGGTGTCCCAGTACTTC. The chain links TRBV20-1 to TRBJ2-5; a weak D match, TRBD2 (5 bases). The CDR3 is 13 residues long. Per germline, CDR1 DFQATT and CDR2 SNEGSKA (reference sequence). V gave up 3 bases and J gave up 9 bases, with 17 bases separating them.

CDR3 sequence: CASSSSDRPSHGYTF. As DNA, the CDR3 is TGTGCCAGCAGTTCCTCCGACAGACCGTCGCACGGCTACACCTTC. The chain is built from TRBV12-3 or TRBV12-4 and TRBJ1-2; tentatively, D is TRBD1 (5 bases). The germline V and J ends were trimmed by 4 bases and 8 bases, with 20 bases remaining between them. The CDR3 has 15 amino acids.

This chain joins TRBV6-2 or TRBV6-3 and TRBJ2-3; 7 bases map to TRBD2. Germline V gene sequence: CDR1 MNHEY, CDR2 SVGEGT. The V and J ends lost 6 bases and 3 bases, in that order; junction bases with no gene match: 9. The CDR3 has 15 residues. The CDR3 coding sequence is TGTGCCAGCAGCAACGCAGGCGGGAGTACAGATACGCAGTATTTT. Translated, it gives CASSNAGGSTDTQYF.

This clonotype was seen only a few times. The chain recombines TRBV29-1 with TRBJ2-5; D might be TRBD2 (5 bases). Germline CDR1 SQVTM, CDR2 ANQGSEA. The CDR3 has 12 amino acids. As DNA, the CDR3 is TGCACAGTCCTGACTATCCAAGAGACCCAGTACTTC. It encodes CTVLTIQETQYF.

The chain links TRBV10-3 to TRBJ2-5; 7 positions agree with TRBD2. This CDR3 has 16 amino acids. V lost 6 bases and J lost 1; bases outside the gene matches: 11. In germline, CDR1 is ENHRY, CDR2 SYGVKD. Here the CDR3 reads CAIRTGLEGSQETQYF. CDR3 DNA sequence: TGTGCCATCAGAACCGGACTAGAAGGGTCCCAAGAGACCCAGTACTTC.

The V gene is TRBV28, the J gene TRBJ2-5; 10 bases match TRBD2. This CDR3 has 18 amino acids. Germline lookup yields CDR1 MDHEN and CDR2 SYDVKM. The J segment lost 1 base and the V segment lost 4 bases, leaving 12 bases of the junction unmatched. The CDR3 here is CASSSLLSGGAIQETQYF. In DNA, the CDR3 is TGTGCCAGCAGTTCCCTCCTCAGCGGGGGGGCAATCCAAGAGACCCAGTACTTC.

This chain joins TRBV10-3 and TRBJ1-2; TRBD1 agrees at 7 bases. This CDR3 spans 14 amino acids. J was trimmed by 2 bases and V by 6 bases; bases with no gene match: 6. Germline V gene data show CDR1 as ENHRY and CDR2 as SYGVKD. DNA for the CDR3: TGTGCCATCAGGCCTCGACAGGGAAACTATGGCTACACCTTC. This encodes CAIRPRQGNYGYTF.

In its sample, this clonotype was seen a few times. The chain is built from TRBV12-3 or TRBV12-4 and TRBJ2-3; tentative D call: TRBD2 (5 bases). This CDR3 has 15 residues. Trimming cost V 6 bases and J 0 bases, with 13 bases left between them. The CDR3 nucleotides read TGTGCCAGCAGACGGAGGTGGCGGAGCACAGATACGCAGTATTTT. As protein: CASRRRWRSTDTQYF.

This chain joins TRBV20-1 and TRBJ2-3, with 11 nucleotides matching TRBD2. Germline CDR1 and CDR2: DFQATT and SNEGSKA (reference sequence). V shed 6 bases, J shed 8 bases, and the junction held 19 bases outside the gene matches. The CDR3 sequence is 17 residues long. The CDR3 DNA reads as TGCAGTGCAAGCTCACTAGCGGGGGCGCTTTCGATGGGTACGCAGTATTTT. It yields the protein CSASSLAGALSMGTQYF.

The chain links TRBV12-3 or TRBV12-4 to TRBJ2-2; TRBD2 aligns across 9 bases. After removal of 3 bases from V and 4 bases from J, the junction contained 3 bases not matched to a gene. The CDR3 sequence is 15 residues long. The CDR3 sequence is CASSLGTSPTGELFF. CDR3 coding DNA: TGTGCCAGCAGTTTGGGGACTAGCCCCACCGGGGAGCTGTTTTTT.

This clonotype was detected only a few times. This chain joins TRBV11-1 and TRBJ2-1, with D hard to call. Trimming removed 0 bases from V and 3 bases from J, with 9 bases in between. The CDR3 totals 15 residues. Germline-derived CDR1 and CDR2 are SGHAT and FQDESV (reference sequence). The CDR3: CASSLAQTHYNEQFF. The CDR3 nucleotides read TGTGCCAGCAGCTTAGCCCAGACACACTACAATGAGCAGTTCTTC.

A few counts support this clonotype. This sequence joins TRBV27 and TRBJ2-1; TRBD2 matches at 11 bases. V lost 9 bases, J lost 7 bases, and 8 bases stayed unmatched. The CDR3 runs to 14 residues. Germline V gene data show CDR1 as MNHEY and CDR2 as SMNVEV (reference sequence). CDR3: CASQTSGAKNEQFF. The CDR3 DNA reads as TGTGCCAGTCAGACTAGCGGGGCGAAGAATGAGCAGTTCTTC.

The chain links TRBV7-2 to TRBJ1-2; D is unclear. The V end lost 2 bases, the J end lost 3 bases, and 13 bases lay between the germline ends. CDR1 is SGHTA and CDR2 is FQGNSA in the germline V gene. CDR3 length: 15 amino acids. The CDR3 DNA is TGTGCCAGCAGCTTACCCGATCCTTCTCACTATGGCTACACCTTC. As protein: CASSLPDPSHYGYTF.

The chain links TRBV13 to TRBJ1-1; 7 bases agree with TRBD1. The CDR3 sequence is 15 residues long. Germline V gives CDR1 PRHDT, CDR2 FYEKMQ (reference sequence). J lost 8 bases, V lost 4 bases, and 13 bases had no gene match. The CDR3 protein is CASSSGDRALLEAFF. CDR3 DNA: TGTGCCAGCAGCTCCGGAGACAGGGCCTTGTTGGAAGCTTTCTTT. The whole variable domain, filled in from reference TRBV13 and TRBJ1-1, reads AAGVIQSPRHLIKEKRETATLKCYPIPRHDTVYWYQQGPGQDPQFLISFYEKMQSDKGSIPDRFSAQQFSDYHSELNMSSLELGDSALYFCASSSGDRALLEAFFGQGTRLTVV.

This chain connects TRBV12-3 or TRBV12-4 to TRBJ2-2; 7 nucleotides match TRBD2. The J segment lost 7 bases and the V segment lost 5 bases, leaving 13 bases of the junction unmatched. The CDR3 sequence is 16 residues long. For the CDR3, the DNA is TGTGCCAGCAGTATAGTTGCTAGCGGAGGAAGCGGGGAGCTGTTTTTT. As protein: CASSIVASGGSGELFF.

In DNA, the CDR3 is TGTGCCAGCAGCTTTCAGGGAGGTGGAAACACCATATATTTT. Translated, it gives CASSFQGGGNTIYF. The chain employs TRBV5-5 and TRBJ1-3; possible D gene TRBD1, 5 bases. With 2 bases removed from V and 3 bases from J, the gap between germline ends came to 9 bases. This CDR3 is 14 amino acids long. Germline CDR1 SGHKS, CDR2 YYEKEE (reference sequence).

The chain is built from TRBV21-1 and TRBJ2-7. TRBV21-1 is annotated as a pseudogene. The CDR3 runs to 15 residues. CDR3 DNA: TGTGCCAGCAGCAAAGCCGCTTTAATATTGTACGAGCAGTACGTC. Its protein is CASSKAALILYEQYV.

This clonotype turned up a few times. The chain has TRBV4-3 and TRBJ2-5; 10 bases align to TRBD2. Judging by the DNA end, TRBJ2-1 fits better; the J call may be wrong. In germline, CDR1 is LGHNA, CDR2 YSLEER. The CDR3 covers 15 residues. CDR3 sequence: CASSQDLAGDVEQFF. For the CDR3, the DNA is TGCGCCAGCAGCCAAGACCTAGCGGGAGACGTTGAGCAGTTCTTC.

This clonotype was detected a few times. The chain employs TRBV3-1 and TRBJ2-4; the match to TRBD2 covers 11 bases. This CDR3 contains 15 residues. The trim removed 1 base at V and 10 bases at J, leaving 6 bases unmatched. From germline, CDR1 is LGHDT and CDR2 YNNKEL (reference sequence). This CDR3 reads CASSQGLAGGYIQYF. In nucleotides, the CDR3 is TGTGCCAGCAGCCAAGGGCTAGCGGGGGGTTATATTCAGTACTTC.

This clonotype has a handful of counts. V and J are TRBV7-2 and TRBJ2-1; 8 bases agree with TRBD2. V shed 1 base, J shed 7 bases, and the junction held 6 bases outside the gene matches. The CDR3 consists of 15 residues. The V gene's germline CDR1 is SGHTA and CDR2 FQGNSA. The CDR3 coding sequence is TGTGCCAGCAGCTTAGTACGGGAGGGCAGAAATGAGCAGTTCTTC. As protein: CASSLVREGRNEQFF.

This clonotype was detected only a few times. This chain links TRBV14 with TRBJ1-2; possible D gene TRBD1, 6 bases. CDR3 size: 13 residues. Trimming took 3 bases from V and 2 from J, leaving 7 bases between them. The V gene's germline CDR1 is SGHDN and CDR2 FVKESK. The CDR3 coding sequence is TGTGCCAGCAGCCATGACAGGAACTATGGCTACACCTTC. It is translated as CASSHDRNYGYTF.

This clonotype has a handful of counts. This sequence joins TRBV10-3 and TRBJ2-3; TRBD2 matches at 10 bases. V was pared by 10 bases and J by 5 bases, with 6 bases of the junction left unmatched. The germline gives CDR1 ENHRY, CDR2 SYGVKD. CDR3 length: 13 residues. CDR3 DNA: TGTGCCAGCACTAGCGGGGAGTTAGATACGCAGTATTTT. Residues: CASTSGELDTQYF.